Following are 27 T cell receptor beta chains from one sample sequenced in a study of vaccination effects on CD4 cells after COVID-19. Peptide-pool stimulation followed by sequencing identified expanded antigen-specific CD4+ clonotypes in the ViraFEST assay. It was after approximately 11 days of culture that CD4+ T cells were isolated. By PCR, the person was confirmed to have had SARS-CoV-2 infection between March and December 2020. Assay used: immunoSEQ multiplex PCR; TCRdb lists only in-frame clones, some missing. The sample consists of 63,000 or so clones, roughly two thirds of them appearing once. Their antigens remain unidentified. Sample: CD4+ T cells from PBMCs cultured with HIV peptides, taken before COVID-19 vaccination. The subset: HIV-1 Nef peptide pool negative control/reference culture. These receptors were obtained from a human donor who had a prior SARS-CoV-2 infection.

The V and J genes are TRBV4-1 and TRBJ1-1; D is possibly TRBD1 (6 bases). Germline V gives CDR1 MGHRA, CDR2 YSYEKL. V lost 4 bases and J lost 8, with 17 bases in between. This CDR3 is built from 14 residues. CDR3 in amino acids: CASSRRGDEGEAFF. The CDR3 nucleotides are TGCGCCAGCAGCCGGAGGGGGGACGAGGGCGAAGCTTTCTTT.

The gene calls are TRBV7-9 and TRBJ1-1; 7 nucleotides agree with TRBD1. The CDR3 extends over 18 amino acids. V gave up 2 bases and J gave up 0 bases; unmatched junction bases: 12. Germline lookup yields CDR1 SEHNR and CDR2 FQNEAQ (reference sequence). The CDR3 spells CASSLHRDSYSLNTEAFF. The CDR3 DNA reads TGTGCCAGCAGCTTACACCGGGACAGTTACTCCTTGAACACTGAAGCTTTCTTT. The complete variable domain, with remaining parts taken from reference TRBV7-9 and TRBJ1-1, reads DTGVSQNPRHKITKRGQNVTFRCDPISEHNRLYWYRQTLGQGPEFLTYFQNEAQLEKSRLLSDRFSAERPKGSFSTLEIQRTEQGDSAMYLCASSLHRDSYSLNTEAFFGQGTRLTVV.

The chain recombines TRBV19 with TRBJ1-5, with D tentatively TRBD1 (6 bases). Trimming removed 4 bases at V and 2 bases at J, with 15 bases between. The V gene's germline CDR1 is LNHDA and CDR2 SQIVND (reference sequence). The CDR3 totals 16 residues. The CDR3 region is CASSSGQGYGNQPQHF. CDR3 in DNA: TGTGCCAGTAGTAGCGGTCAGGGGTATGGCAATCAGCCCCAGCATTTT.

The genes are TRBV9 and TRBJ1-4, with D perhaps TRBD1 (5 bases). Trimming removed 1 base from V and 6 bases from J, with 10 bases in between. Germline assignment: CDR1 SGDLS and CDR2 YYNGEE. This CDR3 is 14 amino acids long. This CDR3 is CASSVQGGDEKLFF. The DNA of the CDR3 is TGTGCCAGCAGCGTACAGGGCGGGGATGAAAAACTGTTTTTT.

J is TRBJ1-4 and V is TRBV5-1; D ambiguous. The germline V gene has CDR1 SGHRS and CDR2 YFSETQ. The CDR3 totals 15 residues. The ends were cut back, 0 bases at V and 3 bases at J, with 9 bases in the middle. The CDR3 bases are TGCGCCAGCAGCTTGGTGGGGAGCCCTAATGAAAAACTGTTTTTT. It specifies CASSLVGSPNEKLFF.

This chain connects TRBV12-5 to TRBJ1-4; D unresolved. Deletions cut 2 bases from V and 8 bases from J, with 24 bases between. The CDR3 runs to 18 residues. The V gene's germline CDR1 is LGHNT and CDR2 FRNRAP. CDR3 sequence (DNA): TGTGCTAGTGGTTTGAGATTAGGGCCCAAGAATGTGAGGGAAAAACTGTTTTTT. As protein: CASGLRLGPKNVREKLFF.

The chain is built from TRBV3-1 (or the pseudogene TRBV3-2) and TRBJ1-6; tentatively, D is TRBD1 (5 bases). The CDR3 is 16 residues long. Germline V gene lookup returns CDR1 LGHDT and CDR2 YNNKEL (reference sequence). Deletions cut 0 bases from V and 7 bases from J, with 13 bases between. In nucleotides, the CDR3 is TGTGCCAGCAGCCAAGAGGGGTGGGGGGGAAATTCACCCCTCCACTTT. The encoded protein is CASSQEGWGGNSPLHF.

The CDR3 nucleotides are TGCGCCAGCAGCTACCTGGATACGCAGTATTTT. Translated: CASSYLDTQYF. The chain employs TRBV5-1 and TRBJ2-3; D gene ambiguous. Trimming removed 3 bases from V and 6 bases from J, with 5 bases in between. Germline V gene data show CDR1 as SGHRS and CDR2 as YFSETQ. CDR3 length equals 11 residues.

The V call is TRBV30, the J call TRBJ2-1; 12 bases map to TRBD2. Germline lookup yields CDR1 GTSNPN and CDR2 SVGIG (reference sequence). There are 12 residues in the CDR3. V dropped 3 bases and J dropped 14; count of bases not matched to a gene: 5. The chain's CDR3 is CAWSRTSGNKFF. CDR3 bases: TGTGCCTGGAGCCGGACTAGCGGGAATAAGTTCTTC.

The chain links TRBV9 to TRBJ2-2, with D possibly being TRBD1 (6 bases). CDR1 is SGDLS, CDR2 YYNGEE, per germline. V lost 4 bases and J 6 bases, leaving 16 bases between the germline ends. This CDR3 is built from 15 residues. In DNA form, the CDR3 reads TGTGCCAGCAGCCGGGCAGGGGATCGTTCCGGGGAGCTGTTTTTT. Encoded protein: CASSRAGDRSGELFF.

The J gene is TRBJ2-1, the V gene TRBV5-6, with unresolved D. This CDR3 is built from 16 residues. V was cut by 0 bases and J by 3 bases, with 13 bases left in between. CDR1 SGHDT and CDR2 YYEEEE come from the germline V gene. The CDR3 DNA reads TGTGCCAGCAGCTTGGTAGGTGGGTACGGCTACAATGAGCAGTTCTTC. Encoded protein: CASSLVGGYGYNEQFF. The whole variable domain, remainder taken from reference TRBV5-6 and TRBJ2-1, is DAGVTQSPTHLIKTRGQQVTLRCSPKSGHDTVSWYQQALGQGPQFIFQYYEEEERQRGNFPDRFSGHQFPNYSSELNVNALLLGDSALYLCASSLVGGYGYNEQFFGPGTRLTVL.

This clone was detected a few times. V usage is TRBV5-6 and J usage is TRBJ2-4, with D perhaps matching TRBD2 (6 bases). The length of the CDR3 is 13 residues. Deletions cut 1 base from V and 13 bases from J, with 15 bases between. Germline V lookup: CDR1 SGHDT, CDR2 YYEEEE. As DNA, the CDR3 is TGTGCCAGCAGCTTGTGGGGAGCGGGCGGACAGTACTTC. It codes for CASSLWGAGGQYF. The variable domain in full, completed from reference TRBV5-6 and TRBJ2-4, reads DAGVTQSPTHLIKTRGQQVTLRCSPKSGHDTVSWYQQALGQGPQFIFQYYEEEERQRGNFPDRFSGHQFPNYSSELNVNALLLGDSALYLCASSLWGAGGQYFGAGTRLSVL.

The chain links TRBV10-3 to TRBJ1-1; tentatively, D is TRBD1 (6 bases). The CDR3 loop spans 14 amino acids. V was shortened by 6 bases and J by 4 bases, with 15 bases between the two germline ends. CDR1 is ENHRY, CDR2 SYGVKD, per germline. CDR3 in DNA: TGTGCCATCAGGTCGGGTCAGGGGCTCACTGAAGCTTTCTTT. Translated: CAIRSGQGLTEAFF.

In its sample, this clone was seen once. This chain joins TRBV6-5 and TRBJ1-2, with D tentatively TRBD1 (5 bases). Germline CDR1 is MNHEY and CDR2 is SVGAGI. This CDR3 has 13 amino acids. V was cut by 2 bases and J by 7 bases, with 11 bases left in between. This CDR3 reads CASSYQGFGGYTF. CDR3 sequence (DNA): TGTGCCAGCAGTTACCAGGGCTTCGGTGGCTACACCTTC.

V usage is TRBV2 and J usage is TRBJ1-3; no clear D. V was trimmed by 9 bases and J by 1 base, leaving 10 bases between them. Germline assignment: CDR1 SNHLY and CDR2 FYNNEI. CDR3 length equals 13 residues. In DNA form, the CDR3 reads TGTGCCAGTTTCACAGAATCTGGAAACACCATATATTTT. It codes for CASFTESGNTIYF.

The V call is TRBV5-1, the J call TRBJ2-7; 10 bases line up with TRBD1. V lost 2 bases, J lost 2 bases, and 1 base stayed unmatched. The germline V gene encodes CDR1 SGHRS and CDR2 YFSETQ. CDR3 size: 14 residues. CDR3 amino acids: CASSFGTGAYEQYF. The DNA for the CDR3 is TGCGCCAGCAGCTTCGGGACAGGGGCCTACGAGCAGTACTTC.

This clone has just a few counts. This rearrangement joins TRBV18 to TRBJ2-1; D is undetermined. Trimming removed 4 bases from V and 6 bases from J, with 25 bases in between. This CDR3 contains 18 residues. Germline CDR1 reads KGHSH; CDR2 reads LQKENI. The DNA of the CDR3 is TGTGCCAGCTCACACTCCAGGACGTACGGCTTGGGCCCCAATGAGCAGTTCTTC. It is translated as CASSHSRTYGLGPNEQFF. Variable domain in full (rest from reference TRBV18 and TRBJ2-1): NAGVMQNPRHLVRRRGQEARLRCSPMKGHSHVYWYRQLPEEGLKFMVYLQKENIIDESGMPKERFSAEFPKEGPSILRIQQVVRGDSAAYFCASSHSRTYGLGPNEQFFGPGTRLTVL.

This chain uses TRBV4-1 with TRBJ2-7; D might be TRBD1 (5 bases). The CDR3 is 13 residues long. CDR1 and CDR2 (germline): MGHRA, YSYEKL. Trimming stripped 3 bases from V and 5 bases from J, with 11 bases between. The chain's CDR3 is CASSQATRDEQYF. The DNA of the CDR3 is TGCGCCAGCAGCCAGGCTACCAGGGACGAGCAGTACTTC.

This chain connects TRBV4-1 to TRBJ1-5; tentative D call: TRBD1 (6 bases). The CDR3 has 18 residues. Trimming pared 0 bases from V and 3 bases from J, leaving 18 bases between. Looked up from germline, CDR1 is MGHRA and CDR2 is YSYEKL. The CDR3 sequence is CASSQDAAGRGYNQPQHF. The CDR3 nucleotides read TGCGCCAGCAGCCAAGATGCGGCAGGAAGGGGGTACAATCAGCCCCAGCATTTT.

This chain links TRBV19 with TRBJ2-3, with 10 positions matching TRBD1. V was clipped by 5 bases and J by 1 base; unmatched bases: 21. CDR3 length equals 21 residues. Germline-derived CDR1 and CDR2 are LNHDA and SQIVND (reference sequence). DNA of the CDR3: TGTGCCAGTAGTCTGCGAGGGCCGGGACAGGGGTCCCTAACCCGCACAGATACGCAGTATTTT. Amino acids: CASSLRGPGQGSLTRTDTQYF.

The J gene is TRBJ2-3, the V gene TRBV30; a possible D gene is TRBD2 (6 bases). The length of the CDR3 is 15 residues. Trimming took off 1 base at V and 4 bases at J, with 15 bases between the two ends. Germline V CDR1 and CDR2: GTSNPN, SVGIG (reference sequence). This CDR3 reads CAWSGHSGEADTQYF. Here the CDR3 DNA reads TGTGCCTGGAGTGGGCACAGTGGGGAGGCAGATACGCAGTATTTT.

The chain is built from TRBV7-2 and TRBJ2-7; TRBD2 agrees at 15 bases. The V segment lost 8 bases and the J segment 9 bases; nucleotides outside the gene matches: 8. The CDR3 has 14 amino acids. The V gene's germline CDR1 is SGHTA and CDR2 FQGNSA. CDR3 in amino acids: CASLDGTSGGRQYF. CDR3 DNA sequence: TGTGCCAGCTTAGACGGGACTAGCGGGGGGCGGCAGTACTTC.

This rearrangement joins TRBV7-2 to TRBJ1-6; D ambiguous. CDR1 is SGHTA and CDR2 is FQGNSA in the germline V gene. The CDR3 runs 16 residues. The V end lost 2 bases, the J end lost 10 bases, and 18 bases lay between the germline ends. CDR3 sequence (DNA): TGTGCCAGCAGCTTATTGAGTCCAGGACTTCAGTCACCCCTCCACTTT. Its translation is CASSLLSPGLQSPLHF.

The V gene is TRBV3-1 (or the pseudogene TRBV3-2), the J gene TRBJ1-6; D may be TRBD1 (6 bases). This CDR3 contains 15 residues. Germline CDR1 is LGHDT and CDR2 is YNNKEL (reference sequence). V was pared by 4 bases and J by 10 bases, with 17 bases between. Here the CDR3 reads CASSLGSGAFSPLHF. The DNA of the CDR3 is TGTGCCAGCAGCCTAGGCTCAGGGGCGTTCTCACCCCTCCACTTT.

The CDR3 loop reads CASSRGTSAGGELFF. The CDR3 region has the DNA TGTGCCAGCAGCCGAGGGACTAGCGCAGGCGGGGAGCTGTTTTTT. The chain couples TRBV11-2 to TRBJ2-2; 10 nucleotides line up with TRBD2. CDR1 SGHAT and CDR2 FQNNGV come from the germline V gene. The CDR3 sequence is 15 residues long. J gave up 7 bases and V 5 bases, and 7 bases lay outside the gene matches. Complete variable domain (other parts from reference TRBV11-2 and TRBJ2-2): EAGVAQSPRYKIIEKRQSVAFWCNPISGHATLYWYQQILGQGPKLLIQFQNNGVVDDSQLPKDRFSAERLKGVDSTLKIQPAKLEDSAVYLCASSRGTSAGGELFFGEGSRLTVL.

Only a few counts were recorded for this clone. The chain links TRBV10-3 to TRBJ2-7, with D uncertain. In germline, CDR1 is ENHRY, CDR2 SYGVKD. This CDR3 spans 15 amino acids. The germline V and J ends were trimmed by 3 bases and 4 bases, with 16 bases remaining between them. CDR3 amino acids: CAISDPLGRAYEQYF. The CDR3 nucleotides read TGTGCCATCAGTGACCCCCTAGGACGCGCGTACGAGCAGTACTTC.

This chain uses TRBV2 with TRBJ2-6; 8 nucleotides match TRBD1. V shed 5 bases and J 3 bases; nucleotides not matched to a gene: 6. The CDR3 has 16 amino acids. Germline-derived CDR1 and CDR2 are SNHLY and FYNNEI. DNA of the CDR3: TGTGCCAGCAGTCGGACAGGGCCCTTTGGGGCCAACGTCCTGACTTTC. This gives the protein CASSRTGPFGANVLTF.